This T cell receptor beta chain was captured in a study of blood T cell repertoires in COVID-19. Study overall: T cells, B-cell-depleted T cells, or PBMCs supplied cDNA or gDNA.

The repertoire was sequenced with immunoSEQ multiplex PCR; TCRdb's copy has only in-frame clones and lacks some. The sample has tens of thousands of clones, over 75% seen once. The sequence derives from a man aged 55 to 70 with acute or convalescent COVID-19. Sequencing was done on a sample of peripheral blood.

The DNA of the CDR3 is TGCAGTGCAACGGGGGAGACCCAGTACTTC. Protein: CSATGETQYF. The V and J genes are TRBV20-1 and TRBJ2-5; TRBD2 might be the D (5 bases). Trimming shortened V by 6 bases and J by 5 bases, and 7 bases separated the two germline ends. The CDR3 extends over 10 amino acids. Per germline, CDR1 DFQATT and CDR2 SNEGSKA (reference sequence).